The 9 T cell receptor beta chains presented below share a single source sample, sequenced in a study of identical twins. In TCRdb, the 5' RACE reads were re-called with MiXCR into one record per CDR3 protein. This sample has about 210,000 distinct CDR3 sequences, with around a tenth found just once. The sequenced material came from memory (CD45RO+) T cells sorted from blood. All receptors come from a woman aged 18-35 years in good health.

This clonotype was counted only a few times. This chain uses TRBV15 with TRBJ2-1, with 8 bases lining up with TRBD2. CDR1 is LNHNV, CDR2 YYDKDF, per germline (reference sequence). J was trimmed by 4 bases and V by 0 bases; bases with no gene match: 8. This CDR3 has 17 residues. CDR3 region: CATSRDLGLATYNEQFF. The CDR3 DNA reads as TGTGCCACCAGCAGAGATCTCGGACTAGCAACTTACAATGAGCAGTTCTTC.

Notes on this clonotype: This may be a read error: a much more frequent sequence differs by one nucleotide. The chain couples TRBV7-2 to TRBJ2-2, with D possibly TRBD2 on 5 matching bases. The CDR3 contains 14 residues. CDR1 is SGHTA and CDR2 is FQGNSA in the germline V gene. The CDR3 spells CASSYGETTGELSF. DNA of the CDR3: TGTGCCAGCAGCTACGGCGAGACCACCGGGGAGCTGTCTTTT.

Ten or more counts support this clonotype. The chain uses TRBV20-1 and TRBJ1-1; TRBD1 is a possible D gene (5 bases). CDR1 DFQATT and CDR2 SNEGSKA come from the germline V gene (reference sequence). Between the trimmed V and J ends, which lost 4 bases and 5 bases, there was a span of 17 bases. This CDR3 spans 14 amino acids. The CDR3 loop reads CSAIPLGGATEAFF. The CDR3 coding sequence is TGCAGTGCTATCCCCCTCGGGGGTGCGACTGAAGCTTTCTTT.

This clonotype has more than one count but fewer than ten. This rearrangement joins TRBV3-1 to TRBJ1-1; D remains ambiguous. This CDR3 has 15 residues. Germline assignment: CDR1 LGHDT and CDR2 YNNKEL (reference sequence). Trimming shortened V by 1 base and J by 1 base, and 10 bases separated the two germline ends. The CDR3: CASSQVQMGNTEAFF. The CDR3, as DNA: TGTGCCAGCAGCCAAGTTCAAATGGGGAACACTGAAGCTTTCTTT.

This clonotype was counted many times. The chain carries TRBV20-1 and TRBJ2-5, with unresolved D. The CDR3 is made up of 13 amino acids. V lost 3 bases and J 2 bases, leaving 10 bases between the germline ends. The germline gives CDR1 DFQATT, CDR2 SNEGSKA (reference sequence). The CDR3 bases are TGCAGTGCTAGTCAAGGCCCTCAAGAGACCCAGTACTTC. Amino acids: CSASQGPQETQYF.

The V call is TRBV7-2, the J call TRBJ2-1; unclear D gene. The length of the CDR3 is 14 residues. V lost 5 bases and J lost 4, with 12 bases in between. From germline, CDR1 is SGHTA and CDR2 FQGNSA. The CDR3 DNA reads as TGTGCCAGCAGCACCCTAGGACGGTACAATGAGCAGTTCTTC. Amino acid sequence: CASSTLGRYNEQFF.

This clonotype came up many times. The rearrangement uses TRBV29-1 and TRBJ2-4; possibly TRBD1 or TRBD2 for D (5 bases each). The CDR3 totals 10 residues. Germline loops: CDR1 SQVTM, CDR2 ANQGSEA. V lost 7 bases to trimming and J lost 11 bases, with 12 bases between them. The CDR3 region is CSALVGVQYF. The DNA for the CDR3 is TGCAGCGCCCTTGTGGGGGTTCAGTACTTC.

V usage is TRBV7-8 and J usage is TRBJ1-6; D may be TRBD1 (5 bases). Germline V gene sequence: CDR1 SGHVS, CDR2 FQNEAQ. V dropped 5 bases and J dropped 7 bases, with 9 bases sitting between them. This CDR3 contains 13 residues. As DNA, the CDR3 is TGTGCCAGCAGCCCGCGACAGAATTCACCCCTCCACTTT. Amino acids: CASSPRQNSPLHF.

This clonotype has a count of ten or more. The chain carries TRBV9 and TRBJ2-7, with TRBD1 as a possible D gene (7 bases). CDR3 length: 15 amino acids. V lost 3 bases to trimming and J lost 1 base, with 14 bases between them. Germline V lookup: CDR1 SGDLS, CDR2 YYNGEE. This CDR3 is CASSGGTAISYEQYF. The CDR3 coding sequence is TGTGCCAGCAGCGGCGGGACAGCCATTTCCTACGAGCAGTACTTC.